Shown below are 12 T cell receptor beta chains from a single sample sequenced in a study of blood T cell repertoires in COVID-19. TCRdb's copy holds only in-frame clones and misses some; the assay was immunoSEQ multiplex PCR. The sample has roughly 170,000 clones, less than 85% seen once. The sample was peripheral blood. These receptors all stem from a woman aged 55 to 70 with COVID-19, enrolled during active disease.

V and J are TRBV5-4 and TRBJ2-5; 7 bases are shared with TRBD1. V trimming: 4 bases; J trimming: 5 bases; junction bases outside the gene matches: 8. Germline loops: CDR1 SGHNT, CDR2 YYREEE (reference sequence). CDR3 length equals 14 residues. CDR3 nucleotide sequence: TGTGCCAGCAGCCTCTACAGGGGACGCGAGACCCAGTACTTC. Amino acids: CASSLYRGRETQYF.

The V gene is TRBV5-4, the J gene TRBJ1-1; 8 nucleotides match TRBD1. CDR3 length equals 16 residues. With V trimmed by 6 bases and J by 1 base, 11 bases remained unmatched. In germline, CDR1 is SGHNT, CDR2 YYREEE (reference sequence). The DNA for the CDR3 is TGTGCCAGCAAGGTGCGGCCCGGGACAGGGAACACTGAAGCTTTCTTT. This codes for CASKVRPGTGNTEAFF.

This chain links TRBV7-8 with TRBJ2-5; 7 nucleotides agree with TRBD2. V lost 4 bases and J lost 1; bases outside the gene matches: 9. CDR1 and CDR2 (germline): SGHVS, FQNEAQ. The CDR3 sequence is 16 residues long. The CDR3 sequence is CASSSSSPGGQETQYF. The CDR3 bases are TGTGCCAGCAGCTCATCCTCCCCGGGGGGCCAAGAGACCCAGTACTTC.

This chain uses TRBV10-2 with TRBJ1-1; 9 bases fit TRBD1. With V trimmed by 6 bases and J by 5 bases, 4 bases remained unmatched. Germline V gives CDR1 WSHSY, CDR2 SAAADI. The CDR3 sequence is 13 residues long. The CDR3 loop reads CASSGTGRTEAFF. The CDR3 DNA reads as TGCGCCAGCAGCGGGACAGGGAGGACTGAAGCTTTCTTT.

The chain couples TRBV30 to TRBJ1-4; D may be TRBD1 (6 bases). The CDR3 spans 15 residues. Looked up from germline, CDR1 is GTSNPN and CDR2 is SVGIG (reference sequence). V dropped 3 bases and J dropped 10 bases, with 21 bases sitting between them. CDR3 DNA sequence: TGTGCCTGGAGGGCCCAGGGGAGGGCTTACGGAAAACTGTTTTTT. As protein: CAWRAQGRAYGKLFF.

This chain uses TRBV5-4 with TRBJ2-7, with 7 bases that match TRBD1. The CDR3 has 14 residues. Losses at the gene ends were 2 bases for V and 3 bases for J; bases not matched to a gene: 5. Germline CDR1 reads SGHNT; CDR2 reads YYREEE (reference sequence). The CDR3 nucleotides read TGTGCCAGCAGCTTCGGGACAGCCAACTACGAGCAGTACGTC. Its protein is CASSFGTANYEQYV.

The V and J genes are TRBV10-3 and TRBJ2-3; 8 nucleotides agree with TRBD2. With 7 bases clipped from V and 4 bases from J, the junction kept 13 bases outside the gene matches. The CDR3 consists of 16 residues. Germline CDR1 reads ENHRY; CDR2 reads SYGVKD. As DNA, the CDR3 is TGTGCCATCACTTCAGGGAAGGCGGGGGGCTCAGATACGCAGTATTTT. Its translation is CAITSGKAGGSDTQYF.

The chain carries TRBV6-5 and TRBJ2-5, with TRBD1 matching 8 bases. CDR3 size: 13 residues. V lost 8 bases, J lost 4 bases, and 6 bases stayed unmatched. CDR1 and CDR2 from the germline V gene are MNHEY and SVGAGI. The CDR3 reads CASRTGQGETQYF. The DNA for the CDR3 is TGTGCCAGCCGGACAGGGCAAGGAGAGACCCAGTACTTC.

The chain carries TRBV11-3 and TRBJ2-2, with 8 bases fitting TRBD1. Trimming took 5 bases from V and 6 from J; bases not matched to a gene: 20. The CDR3 is 19 amino acids. The germline V gene has CDR1 SGHNT and CDR2 YENEEA. The CDR3 DNA is TGTGCCAGCAGCCCAGACCCCGGGACAGGCGATAGGTTTTCCGGGGAGCTGTTTTTT. Translating it yields CASSPDPGTGDRFSGELFF.

The chain joins TRBV28 to TRBJ1-2; D is uncertain. The ends were cut back, 8 bases at V and 5 bases at J, with 9 bases in the middle. CDR1 and CDR2 (germline): MDHEN, SYDVKM. The CDR3 contains 11 residues. CDR3 protein: CASRTSYGYTF. In DNA, the CDR3 is TGTGCCAGCCGCACCAGTTATGGCTACACCTTC.

The chain has TRBV6-5 and TRBJ1-5, with D possibly matching TRBD1 (6 bases). The germline V gene encodes CDR1 MNHEY and CDR2 SVGAGI. The CDR3 runs 13 residues. V was trimmed by 10 bases and J by 4 bases, leaving 14 bases between them. The CDR3 here is CATGGGGNQPQHF. DNA of the CDR3: TGTGCCACGGGAGGGGGTGGGAATCAGCCCCAGCATTTT.

J is TRBJ1-1 and V is TRBV5-1; D uncertain. This CDR3 region has 15 residues. From germline, CDR1 is SGHRS and CDR2 YFSETQ. V shed 0 bases and J shed 4 bases, with 13 bases lying between them. The CDR3 loop reads CASSLEDRWSTEAFF. CDR3 bases: TGCGCCAGCAGCTTGGAAGATCGTTGGAGCACTGAAGCTTTCTTT.